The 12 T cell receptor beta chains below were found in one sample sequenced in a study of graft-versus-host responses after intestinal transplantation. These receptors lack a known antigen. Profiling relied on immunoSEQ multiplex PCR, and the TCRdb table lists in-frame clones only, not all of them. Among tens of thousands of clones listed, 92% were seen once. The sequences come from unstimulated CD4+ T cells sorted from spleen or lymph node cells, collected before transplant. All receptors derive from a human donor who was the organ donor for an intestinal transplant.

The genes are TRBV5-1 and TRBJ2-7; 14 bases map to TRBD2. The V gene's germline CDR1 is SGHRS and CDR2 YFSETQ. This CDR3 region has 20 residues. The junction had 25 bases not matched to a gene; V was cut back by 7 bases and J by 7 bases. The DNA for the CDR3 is TGCGCCAGCGCTCGCCAACCGACTAGCGGGAGGGATCAAGCCTTGGATGAGCAGTACTTC. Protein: CASARQPTSGRDQALDEQYF.

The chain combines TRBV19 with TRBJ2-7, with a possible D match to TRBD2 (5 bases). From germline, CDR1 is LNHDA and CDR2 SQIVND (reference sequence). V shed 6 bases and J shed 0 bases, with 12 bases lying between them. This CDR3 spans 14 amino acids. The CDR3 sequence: CASRFSDGSYEQYF. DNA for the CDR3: TGTGCCAGTAGATTTAGCGACGGCTCCTACGAGCAGTACTTC.

The CDR3, as DNA: TGCGCCAGCAGTAGGACCACAGGGAGGGATCAGCCCCAGCATTTT. Residues: CASSRTTGRDQPQHF. This chain joins TRBV4-3 and TRBJ1-5, with D perhaps TRBD1 (6 bases). The CDR3 sequence is 15 residues long. Germline V gene data show CDR1 as LGHNA and CDR2 as YSLEER. V dropped 6 bases and J dropped 5 bases, with 17 bases sitting between them.

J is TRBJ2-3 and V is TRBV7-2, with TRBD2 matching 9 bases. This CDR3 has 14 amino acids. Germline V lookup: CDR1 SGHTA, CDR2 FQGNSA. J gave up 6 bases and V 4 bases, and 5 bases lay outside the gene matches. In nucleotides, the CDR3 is TGTGCCAGCAGCTCGGGCGGGAGGGCTGATACGCAGTATTTT. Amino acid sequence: CASSSGGRADTQYF.

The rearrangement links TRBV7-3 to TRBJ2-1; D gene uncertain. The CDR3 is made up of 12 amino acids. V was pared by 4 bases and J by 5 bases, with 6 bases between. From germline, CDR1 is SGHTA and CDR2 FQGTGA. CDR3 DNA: TGTGCCAGCAGCTCGCCAGACAATGAGCAGTTCTTC. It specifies CASSSPDNEQFF.

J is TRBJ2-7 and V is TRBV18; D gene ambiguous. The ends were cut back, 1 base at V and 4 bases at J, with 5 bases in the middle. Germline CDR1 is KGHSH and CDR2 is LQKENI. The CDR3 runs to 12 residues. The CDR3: CASSPRGYEQYF. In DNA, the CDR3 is TGTGCCAGCTCACCACGTGGGTACGAGCAGTACTTC.

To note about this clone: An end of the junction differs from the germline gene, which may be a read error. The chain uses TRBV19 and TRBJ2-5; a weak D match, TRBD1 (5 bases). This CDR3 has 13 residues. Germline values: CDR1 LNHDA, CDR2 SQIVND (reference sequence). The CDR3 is CASSRQGQESQYF. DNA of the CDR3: TGTGCCAGTAGTAGGCAGGGTCAAGAGAGCCAGTACTTC.

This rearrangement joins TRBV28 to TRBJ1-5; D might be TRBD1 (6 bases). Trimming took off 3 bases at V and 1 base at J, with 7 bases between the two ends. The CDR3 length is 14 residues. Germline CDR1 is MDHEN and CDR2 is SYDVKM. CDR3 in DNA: TGTGCCAGCAGTTTCAGGGGAAGCAATCAGCCCCAGCATTTT. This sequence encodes CASSFRGSNQPQHF.

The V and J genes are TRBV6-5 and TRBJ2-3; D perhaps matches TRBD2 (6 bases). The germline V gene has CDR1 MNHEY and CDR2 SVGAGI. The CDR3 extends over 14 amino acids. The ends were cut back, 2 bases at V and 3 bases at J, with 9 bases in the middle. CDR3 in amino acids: CASSYTAGTDTQYF. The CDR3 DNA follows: TGTGCCAGCAGTTACACTGCGGGGACAGATACGCAGTATTTT.

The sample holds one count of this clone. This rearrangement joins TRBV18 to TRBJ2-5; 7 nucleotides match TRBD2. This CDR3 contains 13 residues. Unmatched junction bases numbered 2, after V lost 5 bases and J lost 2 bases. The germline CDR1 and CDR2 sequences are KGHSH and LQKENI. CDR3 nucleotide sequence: TGTGCCAGCTCATCGGGACTACAAGAGACCCAGTACTTC. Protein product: CASSSGLQETQYF.

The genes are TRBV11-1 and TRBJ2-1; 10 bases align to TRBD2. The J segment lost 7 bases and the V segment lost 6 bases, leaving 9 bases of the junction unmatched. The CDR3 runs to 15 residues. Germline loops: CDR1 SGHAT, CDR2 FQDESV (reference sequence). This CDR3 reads CASSSAGLALNEQFF. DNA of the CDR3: TGTGCCAGCAGTTCTGCGGGACTAGCGCTAAATGAGCAGTTCTTC.

The CDR3 coding sequence is TGTGCCAGCTCACCAGGGGGTGGCACAGATACGCAGTATTTT. The encoded protein is CASSPGGGTDTQYF. V gene TRBV18 combines with J gene TRBJ2-3; D tentatively reads TRBD1 or TRBD2 (5 bases each). The V gene lost 2 bases and the J gene lost 1 base, with 7 bases spanning the gap. CDR1 is KGHSH, CDR2 LQKENI, per germline. This CDR3 is 14 amino acids long.